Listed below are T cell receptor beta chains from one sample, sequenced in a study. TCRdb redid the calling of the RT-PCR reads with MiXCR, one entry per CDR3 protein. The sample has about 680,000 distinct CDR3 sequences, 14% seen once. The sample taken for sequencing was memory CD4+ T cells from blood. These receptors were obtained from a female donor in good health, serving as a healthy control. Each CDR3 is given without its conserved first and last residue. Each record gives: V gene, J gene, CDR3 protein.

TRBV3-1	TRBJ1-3	ASSQGTGPGNTIY
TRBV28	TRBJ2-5	ASTGPETQY
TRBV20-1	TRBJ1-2	SATDGFATLYGYT
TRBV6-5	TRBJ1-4	ASSQGWANEKLF
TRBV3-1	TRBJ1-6	ASSPTNSPLH
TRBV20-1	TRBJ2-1	SAYRGDSYNEQF
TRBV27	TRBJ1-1	ASRVTGKTEAF
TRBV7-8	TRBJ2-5	ASSPGLAGLGETQY
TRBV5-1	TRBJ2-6	ASSSAASGANVLT
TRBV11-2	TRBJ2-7	ASSSGALGYEQY
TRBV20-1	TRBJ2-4	SARDSLRVVKNIQY
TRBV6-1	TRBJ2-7	ARGGWDEQY
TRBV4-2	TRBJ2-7	ASSHTSGIYSYEQY
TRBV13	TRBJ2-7	ASSFRTLSYEQY
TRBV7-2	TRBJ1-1	ASSERIEAF
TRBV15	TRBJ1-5	ATSSDGVQPQH
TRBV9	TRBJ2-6	ASSVETAGANVLT
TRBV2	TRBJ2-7	ASSEQSRDSTYEQY
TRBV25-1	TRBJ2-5	ASSGSVSQETQY
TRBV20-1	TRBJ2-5	SASGGSVGETQY
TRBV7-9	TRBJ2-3	ASSSGLAGDTQY
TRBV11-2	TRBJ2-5	ASSPRAGPWETQY
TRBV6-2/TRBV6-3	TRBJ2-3	ASSYDRSTDTQY
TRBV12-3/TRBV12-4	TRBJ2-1	ASSYRPLLAGDYNEQF
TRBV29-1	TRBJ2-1	SVSRPGTGDNEQF
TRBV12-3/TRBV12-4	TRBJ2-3	ASSFAGGTDTQY
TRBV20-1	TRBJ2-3	SAKQGDATDTQY
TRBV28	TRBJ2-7	ASLSGSSYEQY
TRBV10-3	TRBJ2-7	AISPRTSGRYEQY
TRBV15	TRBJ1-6	ATSRDRSPLH
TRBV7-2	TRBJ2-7	ASSLVLLDYEQY
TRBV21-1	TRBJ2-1	ASSSTLGQGVVDEQF
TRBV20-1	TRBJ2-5	SASNPMEETQY
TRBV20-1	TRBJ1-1	SARDWVDRGADTEAF
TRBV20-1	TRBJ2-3	SASGGGRKFTDTQY
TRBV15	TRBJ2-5	ATAFGAGGPQETQY
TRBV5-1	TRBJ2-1	ASSVDGGQGEF
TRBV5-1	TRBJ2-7	ASSLSFNYEQY
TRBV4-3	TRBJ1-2	ASSQEVSRGYT
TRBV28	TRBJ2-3	ASSLAELNADTQY
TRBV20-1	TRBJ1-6	SARDPTTGVRNSPLH
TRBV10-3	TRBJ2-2	AIGPLAAPNTGELF
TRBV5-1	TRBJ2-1	ASSGGSIGTDTQF
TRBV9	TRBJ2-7	ASSRGLAEPYEQY
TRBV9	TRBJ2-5	ASSASGSETQY
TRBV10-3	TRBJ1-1	AISESTLRTGGRWGTEAF
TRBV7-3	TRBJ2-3	ASSLYHGRAWDTQY
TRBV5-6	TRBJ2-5	ASSSTLLGLAGETQY
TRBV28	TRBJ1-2	ASTSGNNYGYT
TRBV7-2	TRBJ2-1	ASSLAGPRTSDIVHEQF
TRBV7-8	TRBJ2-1	ASSVHSDKEF
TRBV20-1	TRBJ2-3	SARDEWRERSRDTQY
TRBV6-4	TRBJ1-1	ASSAQGTGNTEAF
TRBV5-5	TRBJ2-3	ASSLALVLDTQY
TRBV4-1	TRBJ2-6	ASSQRESGANVLT
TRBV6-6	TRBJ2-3	ASSDPGNPSTDTQY
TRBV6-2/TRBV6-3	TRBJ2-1	ASSPLGLPDEQF
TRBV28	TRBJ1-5	ASSLGFTGDQPQH
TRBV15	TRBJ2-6	ATSLDRRSGANVLT